What follows are 30 T cell receptor beta chains derived from one specimen sequenced in a study of blood T cells in healthy people across ages. The use of a sample-barcoded 5' primer and a J-beta primer mix characterized a second PCR of roughly 7 to 11 cycles. One entry per CDR3 protein results from TCRdb running MiXCR on the 5' RACE reads. This table holds fewer than 950,000 distinct CDR3 sequences, about 55% found once. Sequenced sample: blood. These receptors were obtained from a man older than 75 in good health.

There are many counts of this clonotype. This chain joins TRBV9 and TRBJ2-7; 14 nucleotides match TRBD2. CDR3 size: 16 residues. V was pared by 4 bases and J by 6 bases, with 9 bases of the junction left unmatched. Germline assignment: CDR1 SGDLS and CDR2 YYNGEE. The CDR3 DNA is TGTGCCAGCAGCACCTCCGTAGGACTAGCGGGAGGCGAGCAGTACTTC. Translated: CASSTSVGLAGGEQYF.

This clonotype was observed a few times. The chain is built from TRBV20-1 and TRBJ2-2; D gene unclear. The V and J ends lost 0 bases and 6 bases respectively, with 11 bases between them. The germline V gene has CDR1 DFQATT and CDR2 SNEGSKA (reference sequence). The CDR3 covers 14 residues. CDR3 region: CSARDVALAGELFF. CDR3 nucleotides: TGCAGTGCTAGAGACGTCGCTCTTGCCGGGGAGCTGTTTTTT.

In its sample, this clonotype was seen many times. The chain carries TRBV9 and TRBJ2-7; D ambiguous. Germline CDR1 is SGDLS and CDR2 is YYNGEE. V lost 3 bases and J lost 2, with 9 bases in between. This CDR3 contains 13 residues. This CDR3 reads CASSGDLPYEQYF. DNA of the CDR3: TGTGCCAGCAGCGGCGACTTGCCCTACGAGCAGTACTTC.

The genes are TRBV20-1 and TRBJ2-1; D remains ambiguous. The germline V gene encodes CDR1 DFQATT and CDR2 SNEGSKA (reference sequence). This CDR3 is 13 amino acids long. V was cut by 5 bases and J by 10 bases, with 18 bases left in between. The CDR3: CSAPTLVTEEQFF. CDR3 sequence (DNA): TGCAGTGCTCCTACTCTAGTCACGGAGGAGCAGTTCTTC.

DNA for the CDR3: TGCAGTGCTCTTCGTAAGGATACCTACGAGCAGTACTTC. As protein: CSALRKDTYEQYF. This rearrangement joins TRBV20-1 to TRBJ2-7; no clear D gene. Germline-derived CDR1 and CDR2 are DFQATT and SNEGSKA (reference sequence). The germline V and J ends were trimmed by 5 bases and 2 bases, with 13 bases remaining between them. The CDR3 is 13 residues long.

This clonotype was detected a few times. In DNA, the CDR3 is TGTGCCAGCACCCGTGATGAACCCTATAATTCACCCCTCCACTTT. It specifies CASTRDEPYNSPLHF. The gene calls are TRBV6-5 and TRBJ1-6; D gene unclear. V was cut by 7 bases and J by 2 bases, with 12 bases left in between. From germline, CDR1 is MNHEY and CDR2 SVGAGI. The CDR3 is 15 amino acids.

The chain uses TRBV2 and TRBJ1-4; D remains ambiguous. The CDR3 consists of 15 residues. Germline V lookup: CDR1 SNHLY, CDR2 FYNNEI. The V and J ends lost 2 bases and 1 base respectively, with 8 bases between them. CDR3 nucleotides: TGTGCCAGCAGTGAAAAGTGGGGAACTAATGAAAAACTGTTTTTT. This codes for CASSEKWGTNEKLFF.

The chain uses TRBV6-5 and TRBJ2-1; D tentatively reads TRBD1 or TRBD2 (5 bases each). Gene TRBJ2-7 matches the end of the DNA better, so the J call may be wrong. Germline V lookup: CDR1 MNHEY, CDR2 SVGAGI. There are 15 residues in the CDR3. CDR3 in amino acids: CASRSTGPTSWEQYF. For the CDR3, the DNA is TGTGCCAGCAGATCTACGGGACCCACTTCCTGGGAGCAGTACTTC.

V usage is TRBV20-1 and J usage is TRBJ2-3, with D unclear. CDR1 DFQATT and CDR2 SNEGSKA come from the germline V gene (reference sequence). This CDR3 is 13 amino acids long. V lost 4 bases and J lost 14, with 22 bases in between. In DNA, the CDR3 is TGCAGTGCTATCCGGCGTCAGAGTTCTTTCGCGTATTTT. The encoded protein is CSAIRRQSSFAYF.

This clonotype turned up a few times. The CDR3 region is CAASPGPREQYF. DNA for the CDR3: TGTGCCGCCTCCCCGGGACCCCGCGAGCAGTACTTC. The gene calls are TRBV28 and TRBJ2-7, with D tentatively TRBD1 or TRBD2 (5 bases each). This CDR3 has 12 amino acids. In germline, CDR1 is MDHEN, CDR2 SYDVKM. V was clipped by 11 bases and J by 6 bases, with 17 bases between them.

This clonotype was counted a few times. The chain joins TRBV12-3 or TRBV12-4 to TRBJ2-7, with 7 bases that match TRBD2. V was pared by 2 bases and J by 6 bases, with 10 bases of the junction left unmatched. CDR3 length: 15 amino acids. In DNA, the CDR3 is TGTGCCAGCAGTTTACGGGGAGGGGCCCCCTTCGAGCAGTACTTC. Translating gives CASSLRGGAPFEQYF.

This chain joins TRBV27 and TRBJ2-2; D call uncertain. The CDR3 is 13 residues long. Germline CDR1 reads MNHEY; CDR2 reads SMNVEV (reference sequence). V was pared by 4 bases and J by 9 bases, with 12 bases between. The CDR3 here is CASSSNGIRELFF. The CDR3 DNA sequence: TGTGCCAGCAGTTCCAACGGTATCCGGGAGCTGTTTTTT.

The chain carries TRBV7-9 and TRBJ1-3; 8 bases are shared with TRBD1. This CDR3 region has 18 residues. The V segment lost 1 base and the J segment 1 base; nucleotides outside the gene matches: 9. Germline assignment: CDR1 SEHNR and CDR2 FQNEAQ (reference sequence). In DNA, the CDR3 is TGTGCCAGCAGCTTAGTACTCGGACAGGGAGCGTCTGGAAACACCATATATTTT. It yields the protein CASSLVLGQGASGNTIYF.

The sample holds a few counts of this clonotype. The rearrangement links TRBV20-1 to TRBJ2-1, with 12 bases aligning to TRBD2. J lost 4 bases, V lost 3 bases, and 4 bases had no gene match. The CDR3 length is 15 residues. CDR1 is DFQATT, CDR2 SNEGSKA, per germline (reference sequence). CDR3 in amino acids: CSASGLAGRYNEQFF. The CDR3 region has the DNA TGCAGTGCTAGCGGACTAGCGGGGAGATACAATGAGCAGTTCTTC.

This clonotype has just a few counts. The chain links TRBV3-1 to TRBJ2-5; D is ambiguous. Germline CDR1 is LGHDT and CDR2 is YNNKEL (reference sequence). Trimming shortened V by 8 bases and J by 2 bases, and 12 bases separated the two germline ends. The CDR3 is 13 amino acids. CDR3 residues: CASSQVGQETQYF. CDR3 DNA sequence: TGTGCCAGCTCCCAAGTAGGGCAAGAGACCCAGTACTTC.

This clonotype was seen a handful of times. The chain recombines TRBV6-6 with TRBJ1-6; perhaps TRBD1 as D (5 bases). This CDR3 has 14 residues. CDR1 and CDR2 from the germline V gene are MNHNY and SVGAGI (reference sequence). Trimming took 6 bases from V and 7 from J, leaving 13 bases between them. The CDR3: CASRTGTANSPLHF. The CDR3 DNA sequence: TGTGCCAGCAGGACCGGGACGGCGAATTCACCCCTCCACTTT.

The V call is TRBV5-7, the J call TRBJ2-6; TRBD1 is a possible D gene (5 bases). TRBV5-7 is annotated as an ORF whose role is uncertain. The CDR3 length is 17 residues. The V and J ends lost 0 bases and 4 bases respectively, with 14 bases between them. CDR3 amino acids: CASSLAGYQEGANVLTF. DNA for the CDR3: TGTGCCAGCAGCTTGGCAGGGTACCAAGAAGGGGCCAACGTCCTGACTTTC.

This clonotype occurred once. The chain recombines TRBV27 with TRBJ1-1; weak D call: TRBD1 (5 bases). The CDR3 is made up of 12 amino acids. CDR1 is MNHEY and CDR2 is SMNVEV in the germline V gene (reference sequence). The V gene lost 5 bases and the J gene lost 7 bases, with 11 bases spanning the gap. This CDR3 is CASSTTQGEAFF. CDR3 DNA sequence: TGTGCCAGCAGTACTACTCAGGGTGAAGCTTTCTTT.

The CDR3 region has the DNA TGTGCCAGCAGTTTAGAGAGCAGGGAGCAGTTCTTC. Translating gives CASSLESREQFF. This chain uses TRBV28 with TRBJ2-1; D uncertain. Trimming stripped 2 bases from V and 10 bases from J, with 9 bases between. This CDR3 is 12 amino acids long. Germline V gene sequence: CDR1 MDHEN, CDR2 SYDVKM.

This sequence joins TRBV20-1 and TRBJ2-7, with 11 positions matching TRBD2. The J call may be incorrect, as the DNA end agrees better with TRBJ2-5. CDR3 length: 16 amino acids. Germline CDR1 reads DFQATT; CDR2 reads SNEGSKA (reference sequence). CDR3 bases: TGCAGTGCTAGCCTGTTGGCTAGCGGGAGGTGGGAGACCCAGTACTTC. Translating it yields CSASLLASGRWETQYF.

The genes are TRBV7-2 and TRBJ2-5; 8 bases agree with TRBD1. The ends lost 3 bases at V and 5 bases at J; junction bases unmatched: 8. Germline V gives CDR1 SGHTA, CDR2 FQGNSA. CDR3 length: 15 amino acids. The CDR3 spells CASSFGQGGFETQYF. Here the CDR3 DNA reads TGTGCCAGCAGCTTCGGACAGGGTGGTTTTGAGACCCAGTACTTC.

This clonotype was seen ten or more times. This CDR3 is CASSPSAGGYGANVLTF. Here the CDR3 DNA reads TGTGCCAGCAGTCCCTCAGCGGGAGGTTATGGGGCCAACGTCCTGACTTTC. The rearrangement uses TRBV6-5 and TRBJ2-6, with TRBD2 matching 9 bases. The V gene end was trimmed by 5 bases and the J gene end by 3 bases; junction bases not matched to a gene: 8. From germline, CDR1 is MNHEY and CDR2 SVGAGI. The CDR3 covers 17 residues.

The rearrangement links TRBV5-1 to TRBJ1-4; 9 bases are shared with TRBD1. The V segment lost 0 bases and the J segment 6 bases; nucleotides outside the gene matches: 0. Germline values: CDR1 SGHRS, CDR2 YFSETQ. The CDR3 is 14 residues long. Written as DNA, the CDR3 is TGCGCCAGCAGCTTGGACAGGGGGCATGAAAAACTGTTTTTT. The encoded protein is CASSLDRGHEKLFF.

Concerning this clonotype: The junction does not match germline at one end; this may be a read error. This rearrangement joins TRBV5-4 to TRBJ2-1, with 8 bases lining up with TRBD2. The CDR3 is 16 amino acids. The V gene's germline CDR1 is SGHNT and CDR2 YYREEE (reference sequence). The CDR3 bases are TGTGCCAGCAGCTTGACGGGAGGGAGCTCCTGCAATGAGCAGTTCTTC. Translated, it gives CASSLTGGSSCNEQFF.

This clonotype was counted a single time. The V and J genes are TRBV2 and TRBJ1-2; TRBD1 aligns across 9 bases. Losses at the gene ends were 4 bases for V and 7 bases for J; bases not matched to a gene: 16. The CDR3 spans 17 residues. The germline gives CDR1 SNHLY, CDR2 FYNNEI. Written as DNA, the CDR3 is TGTGCCAGCAGTGCCCGGGGGTCGGCACAGGGGGCTGGTGGCTACACCTTC. Protein sequence: CASSARGSAQGAGGYTF.

The genes are TRBV10-3 and TRBJ2-5, with D possibly TRBD2 on 5 matching bases. With 0 bases removed from V and 9 bases from J, the gap between germline ends came to 8 bases. The length of the CDR3 is 12 residues. Germline V gene lookup returns CDR1 ENHRY and CDR2 SYGVKD. CDR3 in amino acids: CAISESERAQYF. The CDR3 DNA is TGTGCCATCAGTGAGTCGGAGAGGGCCCAGTACTTC.

This clonotype was detected only a few times. V gene TRBV6-1 combines with J gene TRBJ2-7; D is perhaps TRBD2 (7 bases). The CDR3 loop spans 18 amino acids. V lost 5 bases and J 1 base, leaving 24 bases between the germline ends. Germline assignment: CDR1 MNHNS and CDR2 SASEGT. The CDR3 nucleotides are TGTGCCAGCAGTCAAATGGGCTGGGGGGGGCTTGGGTCCTACGAGCAGTACTTC. This sequence encodes CASSQMGWGGLGSYEQYF.

This clonotype was detected only once. The chain links TRBV7-2 to TRBJ1-1, with 7 bases matching TRBD1. Germline values: CDR1 SGHTA, CDR2 FQGNSA. This CDR3 region has 14 residues. V dropped 5 bases and J dropped 2; count of bases not matched to a gene: 5. CDR3 loop: CASSTPGGNTEAFF. The DNA of the CDR3 is TGTGCCAGCAGCACCCCAGGGGGTAACACTGAAGCTTTCTTT.

This clonotype was seen a few times. The J gene is TRBJ1-2, the V gene TRBV15, with 9 positions matching TRBD1. The CDR3 totals 15 residues. Germline CDR1 is LNHNV and CDR2 is YYDKDF (reference sequence). V dropped 0 bases and J dropped 9; count of bases not matched to a gene: 8. The CDR3 protein is CATSRDQGQGISYTF. The CDR3 DNA reads TGTGCCACCAGCAGAGATCAAGGACAGGGGATTAGCTACACCTTC. Full variable domain (missing parts from reference TRBV15 and TRBJ1-2): DAMVIQNPRYQVTQFGKPVTLSCSQTLNHNVMYWYQQKSSQAPKLLFHYYDKDFNNEADTPDNFQSRRPNTSFCFLDIRSPGLGDTAMYLCATSRDQGQGISYTFGSGTRLTVV.

This chain connects TRBV7-3 to TRBJ1-1; D uncertain. CDR1 is SGHTA, CDR2 FQGTGA, per germline. The CDR3 totals 12 residues. Trimming pared 2 bases from V and 8 bases from J, leaving 9 bases between. This chain's CDR3 is CASSLEDGEAFF. For the CDR3, the DNA is TGTGCCAGCAGCTTAGAGGATGGAGAAGCTTTCTTT. The full variable domain, with the rest looked up from reference TRBV7-3 and TRBJ1-1, is GAGVSQTPSNKVTEKGKYVELRCDPISGHTALYWYRQSLGQGPEFLIYFQGTGAADDSGLPNDRFFAVRPEGSVSTLKIQRTERGDSAVYLCASSLEDGEAFFGQGTRLTVV.